These 32 T cell receptor beta chains came from one sample sequenced in a study of T-cell memory formation after mild COVID-19. One entry per CDR3 protein, called by TCRdb with MiXCR from the 5' RACE reads. The profile shows about 130,000 distinct CDR3 sequences, less than 6.5% of them singletons. Sequenced material: PBMCs or a T cell subset sorted from them (not recorded which). These receptors came from an adult woman who had mild COVID-19 (a few samples of this study predate the infection). Cell type and time point are not known.

The table lists this clonotype with many counts. The V and J genes are TRBV7-8 and TRBJ2-5, with 7 bases that match TRBD2. J was trimmed by 4 bases and V by 5 bases; bases with no gene match: 7. Germline V gives CDR1 SGHVS, CDR2 FQNEAQ. This CDR3 is 14 amino acids long. CDR3 protein: CASSPRGGRETQYF. The CDR3 bases are TGTGCCAGCAGCCCTCGCGGGGGACGAGAGACCCAGTACTTC.

The chain uses TRBV7-2 and TRBJ2-3; D could derive from TRBD1 or TRBD2 (5 bases each). Per the germline V gene, CDR1 is SGHTA and CDR2 is FQGNSA. With 4 bases removed from V and 6 bases from J, the gap between germline ends came to 23 bases. This CDR3 comprises 17 residues. The CDR3 DNA follows: TGTGCCAGCAGCTCCGACCGGGACCCCTGGGATTGGGATACGCAGTATTTT. Translating it yields CASSSDRDPWDWDTQYF.

Ten or more counts support this clonotype. The chain uses TRBV16 and TRBJ2-7; D is undetermined. The CDR3 covers 15 residues. Germline V CDR1 and CDR2: KGHSY, FQNENV. Trimming removed 2 bases from V and 2 bases from J, with 13 bases in between. CDR3 in amino acids: CASSQNSGQAYEQYF. CDR3 DNA: TGTGCCAGCAGCCAAAATAGTGGGCAAGCCTACGAGCAGTACTTC. Combining the CDR3 with reference TRBV16 and TRBJ2-7 gives the whole variable domain GEEVAQTPKHLVRGEGQKAKLYCAPIKGHSYVFWYQQVLKNEFKFLISFQNENVFDETGMPKERFSAKCLPNSPCSLEIQATKLEDSAVYFCASSQNSGQAYEQYFGPGTRLTVT.

There are a few counts of this clonotype. The CDR3 region is CASSLGAGGPYNEQFF. CDR3 sequence (DNA): TGTGCCAGCAGCTTAGGAGCGGGAGGGCCTTACAATGAGCAGTTCTTC. V is TRBV7-3 and J is TRBJ2-1; 10 bases fit TRBD2. The germline CDR1 and CDR2 sequences are SGHTA and FQGTGA. With 2 bases clipped from V and 4 bases from J, the junction kept 5 bases outside the gene matches. This CDR3 has 16 residues.

This chain joins TRBV9 and TRBJ2-2; the D gene is possibly TRBD1 (5 bases). V was cut by 5 bases and J by 6 bases, with 14 bases left in between. This CDR3 comprises 14 residues. Per the germline V gene, CDR1 is SGDLS and CDR2 is YYNGEE. CDR3 in DNA: TGTGCCAGCAGAGCTCTCCAGGGCTCCGGGGAGCTGTTTTTT. As protein: CASRALQGSGELFF.

This clonotype was recorded only once. The chain is built from TRBV5-1 and TRBJ2-5; D not certain. V was shortened by 2 bases and J by 5 bases, with 13 bases between the two germline ends. Germline-derived CDR1 and CDR2 are SGHRS and YFSETQ. The CDR3 loop spans 14 amino acids. The CDR3 loop reads CASSFQGGQETQYF. Here the CDR3 DNA reads TGCGCCAGCAGCTTCCAAGGTGGCCAGGAGACCCAGTACTTC.

V and J are TRBV5-1 and TRBJ2-7, with D possibly matching TRBD1 (5 bases). Germline CDR1 reads SGHRS; CDR2 reads YFSETQ. Trimming pared 0 bases from V and 3 bases from J, leaving 13 bases between. This CDR3 is 15 amino acids long. CDR3 sequence (DNA): TGCGCCAGCAGCTTGGCGCTAGGGGCTTACTACGAGCAGTACTTC. Translating it yields CASSLALGAYYEQYF. Complete variable domain (other parts from reference TRBV5-1 and TRBJ2-7): KAGVTQTPRYLIKTRGQQVTLSCSPISGHRSVSWYQQTPGQGLQFLFEYFSETQRNKGNFPGRFSGRQFSNSRSEMNVSTLELGDSALYLCASSLALGAYYEQYFGPGTRLTVT.

This clonotype has a count of ten or more. This chain uses TRBV7-6 with TRBJ2-5; D ambiguous. Germline values: CDR1 SGHVS, CDR2 FNYEAQ. V gave up 1 base and J gave up 4 bases, with 7 bases separating them. This CDR3 is built from 13 residues. CDR3 bases: TGTGCCAGCAGCTTAGGAAGGCGAGAGACCCAGTACTTC. Protein product: CASSLGRRETQYF.

In its sample, this clonotype was seen many times. CDR3 coding DNA: TGTGCCATCAGTAGCGGGACAGAAAACATTCAGTACTTC. This gives the protein CAISSGTENIQYF. V usage is TRBV10-3 and J usage is TRBJ2-4; either TRBD1 or TRBD2 may supply D (7 bases each). The V and J ends lost 5 bases and 5 bases respectively, with 10 bases between them. This CDR3 comprises 13 residues. The germline V gene has CDR1 ENHRY and CDR2 SYGVKD.

The chain employs TRBV7-2 and TRBJ2-1, with 10 bases fitting TRBD2. The CDR3 is made up of 15 amino acids. The V gene's germline CDR1 is SGHTA and CDR2 FQGNSA. V shed 5 bases, J shed 6 bases, and the junction held 7 bases outside the gene matches. The CDR3 DNA reads as TGTGCCAGCAGCGTGGGGCTAGCGGGGGCCAATGAGCAGTTCTTC. Translated: CASSVGLAGANEQFF. The full variable domain, rest sourced from reference TRBV7-2 and TRBJ2-1, is GAGVSQSPSNKVTEKGKDVELRCDPISGHTALYWYRQSLGQGLEFLIYFQGNSAPDKSGLPSDRFSAERTGGSVSTLTIQRTQQEDSAVYLCASSVGLAGANEQFFGPGTRLTVL.

The chain couples TRBV7-9 to TRBJ2-4; D gene ambiguous. The CDR3 is 15 residues long. V was cut by 4 bases and J by 3 bases, with 13 bases left in between. Per germline, CDR1 SEHNR and CDR2 FQNEAQ (reference sequence). CDR3 nucleotide sequence: TGTGCCAGCAGCTCCCCCGGAGATGGCAAAAACATTCAGTACTTC. It yields the protein CASSSPGDGKNIQYF. Variable domain in full (rest from reference TRBV7-9 and TRBJ2-4): DTGVSQNPRHKITKRGQNVTFRCDPISEHNRLYWYRQTLGQGPEFLTYFQNEAQLEKSRLLSDRFSAERPKGSFSTLEIQRTEQGDSAMYLCASSSPGDGKNIQYFGAGTRLSVL.

This clonotype was recorded at least ten times. The chain has TRBV6-2 or TRBV6-3 and TRBJ2-5; D uncertain. Deletions cut 0 bases from V and 5 bases from J, with 7 bases between. Per germline, CDR1 MNHEY and CDR2 SVGEGT. This CDR3 has 13 amino acids. The CDR3 region is CASSYSNLETQYF. The CDR3 nucleotides are TGTGCCAGCAGTTACTCGAATTTGGAGACCCAGTACTTC.

This clonotype was detected a few times. V and J are TRBV12-5 and TRBJ2-1, with D unresolved. The CDR3 runs 15 residues. Between the trimmed V and J ends, which lost 0 bases and 5 bases, there was a span of 11 bases. CDR1 is LGHNT, CDR2 FRNRAP, per germline. The CDR3 nucleotides are TGTGCTAGTGGTTTGGTACTCGCCGCTAACAATGAGCAGTTCTTC. Amino acids: CASGLVLAANNEQFF.

This clonotype was seen a few times. This chain connects TRBV12-3 or TRBV12-4 to TRBJ2-3, with D uncertain. V dropped 1 base and J dropped 2 bases, with 13 bases sitting between them. The CDR3 extends over 16 amino acids. The DNA for the CDR3 is TGTGCCAGCAGTTTAGGACAAGGTTCGACCACAGATACGCAGTATTTT. It yields the protein CASSLGQGSTTDTQYF.

This clonotype came up many times. The genes are TRBV29-1 and TRBJ1-2, with D perhaps matching TRBD1 (5 bases). This CDR3 is 15 amino acids long. Germline V gene data show CDR1 as SQVTM and CDR2 as ANQGSEA. V lost 4 bases to trimming and J lost 4 bases, with 19 bases between them. The CDR3 region has the DNA TGCAGCGTTGTGGGGGAGACGGGCGGAGGCTATGGCTACACCTTC. Its translation: CSVVGETGGGYGYTF.

This sequence joins TRBV20-1 and TRBJ2-3, with TRBD2 as a possible D gene (5 bases). CDR1 is DFQATT, CDR2 SNEGSKA, per germline (reference sequence). V was trimmed by 3 bases and J by 0 bases, leaving 13 bases between them. The CDR3 loop spans 15 amino acids. The CDR3: CSASVGSASTDTQYF. The CDR3 region has the DNA TGCAGTGCTAGTGTAGGGAGTGCTAGCACAGATACGCAGTATTTT.

This clonotype was found many times. The gene calls are TRBV5-4 and TRBJ2-1; D gene unclear. CDR3 length equals 13 residues. Germline V gives CDR1 SGHNT, CDR2 YYREEE (reference sequence). V dropped 4 bases and J dropped 2 bases, with 7 bases sitting between them. The CDR3 loop is CASSLRPYNEQFF. CDR3 bases: TGTGCCAGCAGCCTACGACCCTACAATGAGCAGTTCTTC.

This clonotype has at least ten counts. V usage is TRBV4-2 and J usage is TRBJ2-2; D remains ambiguous. The germline V gene has CDR1 LGHNA and CDR2 YNFKEQ. The CDR3 is 15 amino acids. V lost 4 bases and J lost 1, with 10 bases in between. CDR3 nucleotide sequence: TGTGCCAGCAGCCCGCAGGCTCTGAACACCGGGGAGCTGTTTTTT. Translated, it gives CASSPQALNTGELFF.

This clonotype was observed a handful of times. The rearrangement links TRBV6-1 to TRBJ1-6; D remains unclear. The germline V gene encodes CDR1 MNHNS and CDR2 SASEGT. This CDR3 spans 14 amino acids. V was clipped by 5 bases and J by 15 bases, with 20 bases between them. The CDR3 loop is CASSSRAPQVSLHF. In DNA, the CDR3 is TGTGCCAGCAGTTCGAGGGCCCCACAAGTTAGCCTCCACTTT.

At least ten counts were recorded for this clonotype. The chain couples TRBV20-1 to TRBJ1-5; no definite D call. The CDR3 covers 13 residues. Germline values: CDR1 DFQATT, CDR2 SNEGSKA (reference sequence). Trimming removed 3 bases from V and 0 bases from J, with 6 bases in between. The CDR3 spells CSASPYSNQPQHF. CDR3 sequence (DNA): TGCAGTGCTAGTCCCTATAGCAATCAGCCCCAGCATTTT.

This clonotype was observed at least ten times. The rearrangement uses TRBV29-1 and TRBJ2-4; TRBD1 aligns across 9 bases. V was clipped by 7 bases and J by 7 bases; unmatched bases: 2. The CDR3 contains 11 residues. Germline-derived CDR1 and CDR2 are SQVTM and ANQGSEA. The CDR3 region has the DNA TGCAGCGCCGACAGGGGGAACATTCAGTACTTC. Its translation: CSADRGNIQYF.

The genes are TRBV6-6 and TRBJ2-7, with 8 nucleotides matching TRBD2. Germline loops: CDR1 MNHNY, CDR2 SVGAGI (reference sequence). CDR3 length: 17 residues. The trim removed 8 bases at V and 6 bases at J, leaving 21 bases unmatched. This CDR3 is CASGYFFRTSSAAEQYF. CDR3 DNA sequence: TGTGCCAGCGGATATTTCTTTAGGACTAGCTCTGCCGCCGAGCAGTACTTC.

This clonotype came up many times. The J gene is TRBJ1-6, the V gene TRBV27; 9 bases line up with TRBD1. V was pared by 5 bases and J by 2 bases, with 7 bases of the junction left unmatched. From germline, CDR1 is MNHEY and CDR2 SMNVEV (reference sequence). This CDR3 contains 17 residues. The CDR3, as DNA: TGTGCCAGCAGTCCGGGACAGGGTTTTGCCTATAATTCACCCCTCCACTTT. This codes for CASSPGQGFAYNSPLHF.

This clonotype was detected a few times. The CDR3 bases are TGTGCCAGCTCACCTTCTAGCGCCAACAATGAGCAGTTCTTC. This encodes CASSPSSANNEQFF. This chain links TRBV18 with TRBJ2-1; possibly TRBD2 for D (6 bases). The germline CDR1 and CDR2 sequences are KGHSH and LQKENI. This CDR3 has 14 residues. Deletions cut 3 bases from V and 5 bases from J, with 11 bases between.

This clonotype was seen a handful of times. Written as DNA, the CDR3 is TGTGCCAGCAGCCCCACGACGACAAGTAAGACCTCCATAAATGAGCAGTTCTTC. Its protein product is CASSPTTTSKTSINEQFF. V gene TRBV7-9 combines with J gene TRBJ2-1; no definite D call. This CDR3 comprises 18 residues. Trimming stripped 5 bases from V and 7 bases from J, with 27 bases between. The germline gives CDR1 SEHNR, CDR2 FQNEAQ (reference sequence). Based on the CDR3 plus reference TRBV7-9 and TRBJ2-1, the full variable domain is DTGVSQNPRHKITKRGQNVTFRCDPISEHNRLYWYRQTLGQGPEFLTYFQNEAQLEKSRLLSDRFSAERPKGSFSTLEIQRTEQGDSAMYLCASSPTTTSKTSINEQFFGPGTRLTVL.

In this sample, this clonotype turned up a few times. This chain uses TRBV12-3 or TRBV12-4 with TRBJ1-5; weak D call: TRBD1 (5 bases). This CDR3 is 14 amino acids long. Between the trimmed V and J ends, which lost 10 bases and 0 bases, there was a span of 13 bases. In DNA form, the CDR3 reads TGTGCCACCGACAGTCGGAATAGCAATCAGCCCCAGCATTTT. Translation gives CATDSRNSNQPQHF.

A few counts support this clonotype. This chain links TRBV30 with TRBJ2-2; 7 bases agree with TRBD2. Germline assignment: CDR1 GTSNPN and CDR2 SVGIG (reference sequence). Trimming took 1 base from V and 1 from J; bases not matched to a gene: 6. The CDR3 loop spans 16 amino acids. Written as DNA, the CDR3 is TGTGCCTGGAGTGAGGGAGGGATCTTGAACACCGGGGAGCTGTTTTTT. The encoded protein is CAWSEGGILNTGELFF.

The sample holds many counts of this clonotype. V is TRBV19 and J is TRBJ1-2; D is perhaps TRBD1 (5 bases). The CDR3 length is 12 residues. The ends were cut back, 7 bases at V and 6 bases at J, with 12 bases in the middle. Germline V lookup: CDR1 LNHDA, CDR2 SQIVND (reference sequence). The CDR3 DNA reads as TGTGCCAGTAATGTGGGACGGGATGGCTACACCTTC. Encoded protein: CASNVGRDGYTF.

This clonotype occurred many times. The chain has TRBV7-2 and TRBJ2-3; D not resolved. The CDR3 loop spans 12 amino acids. The ends were cut back, 1 base at V and 7 bases at J, with 6 bases in the middle. Germline CDR1 and CDR2: SGHTA and FQGNSA. The CDR3 is CASSLDRHTQYF. The CDR3 DNA follows: TGTGCCAGCAGCTTAGATAGGCATACGCAGTATTTT.

There are many counts of this clonotype. V gene TRBV12-5 combines with J gene TRBJ2-7; 10 bases are a match to TRBD1. The V gene end was trimmed by 6 bases and the J gene end by 0 bases; junction bases not matched to a gene: 5. The germline V gene encodes CDR1 LGHNT and CDR2 FRNRAP. The CDR3 runs 15 residues. CDR3 nucleotides: TGTGCTAGTGGACTGGGACAGGGGAGCTCCTACGAGCAGTACTTC. Protein sequence: CASGLGQGSSYEQYF.

This clonotype was counted a few times. This chain connects TRBV12-3 or TRBV12-4 to TRBJ1-2; the D is unclear. This CDR3 is 11 amino acids long. Trimming removed 4 bases from V and 7 bases from J, with 7 bases in between. The CDR3 bases are TGTGCCAGCAGTTCCCCCGGTGGCTACACCTTC. It is translated as CASSSPGGYTF.

This clonotype has ten or more counts. V and J are TRBV7-7 and TRBJ2-2; D possibly matches TRBD1 or TRBD2 (5 bases each). Germline V gene data show CDR1 as SSHAT and CDR2 as FNYEAQ (reference sequence). V lost 5 bases and J 6 bases, leaving 13 bases between the germline ends. The CDR3 is 14 residues long. The CDR3 spells CASSRYGDPGELFF. CDR3 DNA: TGTGCCAGCAGCCGATACGGGGACCCCGGGGAGCTGTTTTTT.